This is a list of T cell receptor beta chains from one sample in a study of blood T cell repertoires in COVID-19. Produced via immunoSEQ multiplex PCR; TCRdb's table is partial and in-frame only. In the table there are more than 300,000 clones, 88% of which are singletons. Sequences were obtained from peripheral blood. Receptors were obtained from a woman in her 70s with COVID-19, enrolled during active disease. The CDR3 runs from the conserved cysteine through the conserved F or W. A D gene is named only where the DNA matches it firmly. Only some rows state a clone size, as once, few, many or a class for expanded clones.

CDR3 DNA: TGTGCCAGCAGCCCCGGACAGGGCTTGTATGGCTACACCTTC
CDR3 protein: CASSPGQGLYGYTF
D gene: TRBD1
clone size: once
V gene: TRBV14
J gene: TRBJ1-2

CDR3 DNA: TGTGCCAGCTGTAAGGGGGCTGGGACTGAAGCTTTCTTT
CDR3 protein: CASCKGAGTEAFF
D gene: TRBD1
clone size: .
V gene: TRBV7-2
J gene: TRBJ1-1

CDR3 DNA: TGTGCCAGCAGTTACAACTACGAGCAGTACTTC
CDR3 protein: CASSYNYEQYF
D gene: .
clone size: .
V gene: TRBV2
J gene: TRBJ2-7

CDR3 DNA: TGTGCCAGCAGCTTGGTGGGGCAGTCTAGACCTAATTCACCCCTCCACTTT
CDR3 protein: CASSLVGQSRPNSPLHF
D gene: .
clone size: .
V gene: TRBV5-6
J gene: TRBJ1-6

CDR3 DNA: TGTGCCAGCAGTGAAGGGGCCTTCCGGCCCCAGCATTTT
CDR3 protein: CASSEGAFRPQHF
D gene: .
clone size: .
V gene: TRBV2
J gene: TRBJ1-5

CDR3 DNA: TGTGCCAGCAGCTTCGGAGGGGGCAACGAGCAGTACTTC
CDR3 protein: CASSFGGGNEQYF
D gene: .
clone size: .
V gene: TRBV13
J gene: TRBJ2-7

CDR3 DNA: TGTGCCAGCAGCTCCCCTACAGAGATAACTAACTATGGCTACACCTTC
CDR3 protein: CASSSPTEITNYGYTF
D gene: .
clone size: .
V gene: TRBV13
J gene: TRBJ1-2

CDR3 DNA: TGCGCCAGCAAGCCCATGGACAGAGCATTCTATGGCTACACCTTC
CDR3 protein: CASKPMDRAFYGYTF
D gene: .
clone size: .
V gene: TRBV5-1
J gene: TRBJ1-2

CDR3 DNA: TGTGCCAGCAGCTTGTCCGCAGTCCTTGGAGATCAGCCCCAGCATTTT
CDR3 protein: CASSLSAVLGDQPQHF
D gene: .
clone size: .
V gene: TRBV5-5
J gene: TRBJ1-5

CDR3 DNA: TGTGCCTGGAGTGTAATCGCAGGGGGCACTGAAGCTTTCTTT
CDR3 protein: CAWSVIAGGTEAFF
D gene: TRBD1
clone size: .
V gene: TRBV30
J gene: TRBJ1-1

CDR3 DNA: TGTGCCAGCAGTATGGGGTTTGGGGCGAACACTGAAGCTTTCTTT
CDR3 protein: CASSMGFGANTEAFF
D gene: .
clone size: once
V gene: TRBV5-6
J gene: TRBJ1-1

CDR3 DNA: TGTGCCAGCAGTTTAAGCGGTCAGCCCCAGCATTTT
CDR3 protein: CASSLSGQPQHF
D gene: .
clone size: .
V gene: TRBV12-3/TRBV12-4
J gene: TRBJ1-5

CDR3 DNA: TGTGCCAGCAGTTTAAAGGTGGCGGGGAACACTGAAGCTTTCTTT
CDR3 protein: CASSLKVAGNTEAFF
D gene: .
clone size: .
V gene: TRBV27
J gene: TRBJ1-1

CDR3 DNA: TGTGCCACCAGTGATTCTCGGAGAGCCTTCTATGGCTACACCTTC
CDR3 protein: CATSDSRRAFYGYTF
D gene: .
clone size: .
V gene: TRBV24-1
J gene: TRBJ1-2

CDR3 DNA: TGTGCCAGCAGCCTCGTCCCGGGACAGGAAAACTATGGCTACACCTTC
CDR3 protein: CASSLVPGQENYGYTF
D gene: TRBD1
clone size: .
V gene: TRBV5-6
J gene: TRBJ1-2

CDR3 DNA: TGTGCCAGCAGCGCTAGCCTATCCTACGAGCAGTACTTC
CDR3 protein: CASSASLSYEQYF
D gene: .
clone size: .
V gene: TRBV6-5
J gene: TRBJ2-7

CDR3 DNA: TGTGCCAGCTCACCACCCACGGAGTCTGGAAACACCATATATTTT
CDR3 protein: CASSPPTESGNTIYF
D gene: .
clone size: few
V gene: TRBV18
J gene: TRBJ1-3

CDR3 DNA: TGCGCCAGCAGCTTGGACGGGGGGAAGACAGAGACCCAGTACTTC
CDR3 protein: CASSLDGGKTETQYF
D gene: TRBD2
clone size: .
V gene: TRBV5-1
J gene: TRBJ2-5

CDR3 DNA: TGTGCCAGCAGCTCACGGACAGGGGGCATACCCGGGGAGCTGTTTTTT
CDR3 protein: CASSSRTGGIPGELFF
D gene: TRBD1
clone size: .
V gene: TRBV5-6
J gene: TRBJ2-2

CDR3 DNA: TGTGCCAGCAGCTTAATGGCGCCCACAGGGGATGGCTACAATGAGCAGTTCTTC
CDR3 protein: CASSLMAPTGDGYNEQFF
D gene: TRBD1
clone size: .
V gene: TRBV7-3
J gene: TRBJ2-1

CDR3 DNA: TGTGCCAGCAGTTGGGACAGGGCGGATTCACCCCTCCACTTT
CDR3 protein: CASSWDRADSPLHF
D gene: TRBD1
clone size: .
V gene: TRBV27
J gene: TRBJ1-6

CDR3 DNA: TGTGCCAGCTCACCGGAGATCAATCAGCCCCAGCATTTT
CDR3 protein: CASSPEINQPQHF
D gene: .
clone size: once
V gene: TRBV18
J gene: TRBJ1-5

CDR3 DNA: TGTGCCAGCAGCCAAGGGGTGGAGGGCTACACCTTC
CDR3 protein: CASSQGVEGYTF
D gene: .
clone size: .
V gene: TRBV4-2
J gene: TRBJ1-2